The subject of this entry is one T cell receptor beta chain. The study recruited people aged about 18 to 89 years across approximately 25 US areas. Participant-given clinical history determined each cohort assignment. V dropped 0 bases and J dropped 9; count of bases not matched to a gene: 8. The CDR3 consists of 14 residues. Germline V gene data show CDR1 as LGHNA and CDR2 as YSLEER. This sample was included in a study of blood T cell repertoires in COVID-19. Repertoires were generated with immunoSEQ multiplex PCR, while TCRdb's copy carries only in-frame clones and drops some. The table lists 250,000 to 400,000 clones, approximately 81% of them singletons.

Sequenced: PBMCs or T cells enriched from blood (not recorded which). This clonotype was obtained from a woman aged 25 to 39 who had been exposed to COVID-19. The rearrangement links TRBV4-3 to TRBJ2-7; 7 bases map to TRBD1. The DNA of the CDR3 is TGCGCCAGCAGCCAAGAGGACAGGTTCGCGATGCAGTACTTC. Protein: CASSQEDRFAMQYF.